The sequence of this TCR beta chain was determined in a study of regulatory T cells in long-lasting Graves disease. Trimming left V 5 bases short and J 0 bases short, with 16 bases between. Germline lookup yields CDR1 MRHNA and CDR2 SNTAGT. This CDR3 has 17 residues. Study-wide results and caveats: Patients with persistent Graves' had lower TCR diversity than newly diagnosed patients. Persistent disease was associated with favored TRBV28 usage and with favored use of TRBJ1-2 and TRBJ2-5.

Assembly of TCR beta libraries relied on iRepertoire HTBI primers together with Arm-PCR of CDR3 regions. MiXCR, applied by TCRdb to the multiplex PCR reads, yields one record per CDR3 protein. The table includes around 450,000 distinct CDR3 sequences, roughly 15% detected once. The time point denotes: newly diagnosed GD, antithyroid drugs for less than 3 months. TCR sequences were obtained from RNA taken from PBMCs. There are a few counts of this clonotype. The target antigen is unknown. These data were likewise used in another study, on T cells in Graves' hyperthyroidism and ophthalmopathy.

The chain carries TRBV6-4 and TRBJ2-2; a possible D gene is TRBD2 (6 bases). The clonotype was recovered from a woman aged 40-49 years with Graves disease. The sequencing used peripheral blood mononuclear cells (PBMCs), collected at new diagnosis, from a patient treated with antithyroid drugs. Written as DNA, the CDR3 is TGTGCCAGCAGTCTCACGGCCGGGACTGCGAACACCGGGGAGCTGTTTTTT. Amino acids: CASSLTAGTANTGELFF.